This TCR beta chain emerged from a study of cytomegalovirus exposure and HLA in healthy donors (dated by TCRdb to 2015 to 2018). Concerning the study at large: An earlier analysis of about 530 of the donors reported approximately 280 Gb of sequence data and 117 million unique TCR beta sequences obtained from roughly 170 million T cells. A handful of DR-DQ haplotypes were handled as single units for association and clustering because linkage in the cohort was strong. About 320 gigabases of sequencing data and tens of millions of unique TCR sequences were included in an early release covering about 620 HLA-typed donors. Rather than drawing on any new phenotypic data, the later analysis identified candidate immune exposures from TCR beta sequences and the way those sequences occurred across donors. To predict cytomegalovirus infection status, the study brought together high-throughput TCR immunosequencing, statistical association of individual TCRs with disease status, and machine learning. Alongside the repertoire data, information on donor age, sex, ethnicity and CMV serostatus was compiled. Besides the first cohort of 666 subjects, a separate validation cohort made up of around 120 different subjects was used. Typing coverage varied by locus: about 629-640 donors for A, B, C, DRB1 and DQB1; roughly 510 for DQA1; over 600 for DPA1; approximately 470 for DPB1. Of the roughly 410 genotyped donors, 75% to 85% were placed in the genetic ancestry cluster associated with self-reported Caucasian donors. Genome-wide SNP genotypes for about 65% of the 666 donors were used in a later genetic analysis, which treated that subset as a discovery cohort. Across 300 to 500 genotyped donors of the cohort, an average of about 240,000 unique TCR beta nucleotide sequences per donor were sequenced, and 15% to 20% of those sequences were non-productive. Every repertoire in the discovery cohort had been generated on one and the same sequencing platform. To study patterns of TCR occurrence, a later analysis re-analyzed previously published TCR beta repertoires from 666 donors and added high-resolution HLA genotyping. Class I and class II HLA loci were covered by the typing at four-digit resolution. Using immunosequencing, the study profiled T cell repertoires from some 670 subjects and related those repertoires to cytomegalovirus serostatus. An earlier analysis of 587 of the donors used high-throughput TCR beta sequencing to judge whether each TCR beta V gene segment behaved as functional or pseudogenic. The study aimed to test whether cataloging public T cell receptors could reveal signatures of past pathogen exposure. What the work shows at the level of the full study, not this receptor alone: Specific HLA alleles were associated with 15,000 to 20,000 TCR beta sequences at a false discovery rate of 0.05 in a later analysis. Most TCR sequences were seen in very few donors, while some public TCRs were found in many individuals. Cytomegalovirus status was reported to be diagnosed by the classifier with high specificity and sensitivity in both the original and validation cohorts. In an earlier analysis of approximately 590 of the donors, most TCR beta V segments appeared in productive rearrangements about 90% or about 30% of the time, broadly matching IMGT annotations. The earlier analysis of about 600 of the donors excluded approximately 17 rarely observed V segments, including chromosome 9 orphons, because counts were too low. A later genetic analysis associated a missense DCLRE1C variant with V-gene and J-gene trimming of TCR beta chains, and an independent cohort replicated the association. A later analysis reported that several top co-occurrence clusters appeared linked to parvovirus B19, influenza, CMV and Epstein-Barr virus. CMV serostatus was the only immune exposure information available for the cohort. Most CMV-associated TCR beta chains appeared to be HLA-restricted in a later analysis, and the HLA associations seemed to be driven largely by CMV exposure. Correlated functional status among segregating V segments might reflect linkage disequilibrium, but an unknown experimental factor could not be ruled out. Compared with equally common non-associated chains, HLA-associated TCR beta chains in a later analysis were more clonally expanded and had lower generation probabilities. Some IMGT-functional V segments, including TRBV6-2 and TRBV6-3, could not be told apart with the 87-base-pair reads, so those segments were excluded. A few of the identified cytomegalovirus-associated TCR beta chains were confirmed in vitro to be specific for cytomegalovirus antigens. According to a later genetic analysis, donors in an Asian-associated ancestry cluster had fewer N-insertions in productive TCRs than the roughly 700-donor mean. According to a later analysis, TCR association rates differed among HLA loci, with DRB1 alleles showing the most associated TCRs and HLA-C alleles showing the fewest. It was suggested by the authors that the approach could potentially be generalized to other disease states and immunological phenotypes. A further reported finding was that TCR beta sequences accurately predicted the HLA-A and HLA-B alleles for most subjects in the first cohort. This cohort had only TCR beta chains sequenced, and the lack of alpha or paired-chain data limited which features could be detected. Because HLA typing was unavailable for some donors at each locus, only the typed subset was used in association tests. Assigning TCR associations to individual alleles was difficult when HLA alleles, especially DR and DQ, strongly co-occurred. A cluster of highly shared sequence variants was judged likely to be a technical artifact of the sequencing pipeline. The study gave a list of 150 to 200 TCR beta chains associated with cytomegalovirus. Presence/absence analyses assumed roughly uniform sequencing depth across donors, an assumption that may not hold.

The library was obtained by the immunoSEQ multiplex PCR assay. For the multiplex PCR, a mixture combining 60 forward primers for TCR Vbeta segments and 13 reverse primers for TCR Jbeta segments was used. Amplification of the CDR3 region of rearranged TCR beta genes was performed with a multiplex PCR assay on genomic DNA. The Illumina HiSeq System was used to sequence the amplified TCR beta libraries as 87-base-pair reads. The published analysis was carried out like this. A later analysis counted approximately 74 million unique TCR beta chains across the 666 repertoires, and 9.5 million to 11 million of these chains were shared by at least two donors. Raw reads were error-corrected and collapsed into unique sequences by a nearest-neighbor algorithm in which closely related sequences were merged to remove PCR and sequencing errors. To assign V, D and J gene segments, CDR3 sequences were aligned to IMGT reference sequences. For a sequence to be retained, at least a six-nucleotide match to both a V gene segment and a J gene segment was required. Rearrangements were classified as productive when the CDR3 lacked stop codons and remained in frame with V and J, and all other rearrangements were classified as non-productive. Following IMGT convention, CDR3 was defined as the stretch from the second conserved V-encoded cysteine up to the conserved J-encoded phenylalanine. In an earlier analysis of around 640 of the donors, sequences lacking an unambiguous match to a single V gene segment were excluded. In an earlier analysis of 587 of the donors, V segments were called functional above 56.7% productive rearrangements and were called segregating when the between-donor standard deviation exceeded 5%. A statistical classification framework was developed to diagnose cytomegalovirus status using the catalog of TCR beta chain sequences. A later analysis assigned V and J genes by comparing TCR nucleotide sequences with IMGT/GENE-DB human TR gene sequences. The TCRdist pipeline was used in a later analysis to assign CDR3 sequences and most-parsimonious VDJ recombination scenarios. A later analysis defined each TCR beta chain by its CDR3 amino acid sequence plus V-gene family, and excluded reads lacking a unique V-gene family. As a way to deal with suspected cross-contamination and a sequencing artifact, a later analysis dropped hundreds of nucleotide sequences that were highly shared and had low generation probability. A later analysis calculated a clonal expansion index for each public chain from normalized within-repertoire ranks of inferred template counts. In a later analysis, generation probabilities were computed with a VDJ recombination model fitted to out-of-frame rearrangements, and the resulting probabilities were checked against IGoR. Hypergeometric tests were used in a later analysis to score TCR-TCR, TCR-HLA and TCR-CMV co-occurrence, with a repertoire-size bias correction applied to the TCR pairs. A later analysis estimated false discovery rates by permuting HLA or CMV assignments 20 times. A later analysis grouped co-occurring TCRs with DBSCAN, adding TCRdist sequence similarity when clustering within HLA-allele-positive subsets. For co-occurrence clustering, repertoires with fewer than 30,000 or more than 120,000 public chains were excluded, along with roughly 5 repertoires with anomalous nucleotide sharing. This immuneACCESS table, as held by TCRdb, lists in-frame sequences with V and J called but not all clones. Of the missing ones, under half trace to an unresolved V gene in checked studies; the others have no known cause. V and J calls and clone size are copied from that table; D and trimming were computed from the DNA. Present in this sample are under 80,000 clones, approximately 71% of which were seen just once. 2% to 2.5% of the sample lies in the top ten.

This clone has only one observation. Its antigen target is currently unknown. No base-level quality is on record; no much larger clone is a single base apart. Reading from cysteine to phenylalanine, the CDR3 counts 19 amino acids. Kept here is only the CDR3 DNA, which spans 57 bases and is read in frame from base 1. Per the germline V gene, SGDLS is the CDR1 and YYNGEE is the CDR2. Germline trimming amounts to 4 bases on V and 4 bases on J, with 10 as the count of junction bases outside the gene matches. In total, over 600 healthy bone marrow donors made up the cohort. At the time of sampling, every cohort member was nominally healthy, though immune exposures that went unrecorded were likely present. The donor was CMV seronegative and was included in the group of a few hundred seronegative cohort members. A peripheral blood sample was collected from each donor, and TCR beta sequencing was performed on peripheral blood mononuclear cells. Genomic DNA was extracted from the blood cell samples with the Qiagen DNeasy Blood Extraction Kit.

The chain is made from TRBV9 and TRBJ2-6; a stretch of 14 junction bases matches TRBD2. This TCR was sampled from a woman aged 25 to 39 in good health and CMV-seronegative. The sample taken for sequencing was PBMCs. The bases are TGTGCCAGCAGCCAGACTAGCGGGGGGGTTTTTGAAGGGGCCAACGTCCTGACTTTC. It encodes CASSQTSGGVFEGANVLTF.